One and the same sample provided the 18 T cell receptor beta chains below, sequenced in a study of shared clonotypes between healthy human individuals (dated by TCRdb to the early 2020s). The receptor library was made with the immunoSEQ multiplex PCR assay. Imported from immuneACCESS, the table was reduced by TCRdb to in-frame sequences with V and J called. These copies leave out some clones; in studies compared against another copy, an unresolved V gene accounts for under half, and the cause of the remainder is not known. In this sample the table shows 70,000 to 95,000 clones, under 65% of which occur a single time. Of the sample, about 51% falls within the top ten clones. The sequencing input was memory CD8+ T cells sorted from blood. In light of the paper, this sample's cell subset or site label describes: CD45RO+ cells pooled with CCR7-negative TemRA cells. The receptors here all came from a man aged 25 to 40 in good health.

The J gene is TRBJ2-1, the V gene TRBV4-1; tentatively, D is TRBD1 (6 bases). Per the germline V gene, CDR1 is MGHRA and CDR2 is YSYEKL. The V end lost 5 bases, the J end lost 6 bases, and 11 bases lay between the germline ends. The CDR3 covers 13 residues. As DNA, the CDR3 is TGCGCCAGCAGCGGTTTAGGGGGCAATGAGCAGTTCTTC. It codes for CASSGLGGNEQFF.

As for this clone: The sample has other DNA sequences that encode this CDR3 too. The V and J genes are TRBV27 and TRBJ2-2; D remains unclear. The CDR3 has 13 amino acids. Germline V gene lookup returns CDR1 MNHEY and CDR2 SMNVEV (reference sequence). V lost 6 bases, J lost 5 bases, and 10 bases lay in between. This CDR3 reads CASSPVDTGELFF. For the CDR3, the DNA is TGTGCCAGCAGCCCCGTCGATACCGGGGAGCTGTTTTTT.

V gene TRBV11-2 combines with J gene TRBJ2-2; 15 positions match TRBD2. V trimming: 1 base; J trimming: 6 bases; junction bases outside the gene matches: 3. This CDR3 has 17 amino acids. CDR1 and CDR2 (germline): SGHAT, FQNNGV. The CDR3 loop is CASSLARTSGRAGELFF. The CDR3 bases are TGTGCCAGCAGCTTAGCGAGGACTAGCGGGAGGGCCGGGGAGCTGTTTTTT.

This rearrangement joins TRBV15 to TRBJ1-2, with no clear D. CDR1 and CDR2 from the germline V gene are LNHNV and YYDKDF (reference sequence). V lost 0 bases and J lost 1, with 6 bases in between. The CDR3 sequence is 14 residues long. CDR3 protein: CATSRDKVNYGYTF. The CDR3 DNA sequence: TGTGCCACCAGCAGAGATAAAGTTAACTATGGCTACACCTTC.

This clone was detected many times. V usage is TRBV27 and J usage is TRBJ1-2, with 7 bases fitting TRBD1. The germline gives CDR1 MNHEY, CDR2 SMNVEV (reference sequence). CDR3 size: 13 residues. V lost 5 bases, J lost 4 bases, and 4 bases stayed unmatched. CDR3 sequence reads: CASSRDSFYGYTF. As DNA, the CDR3 is TGTGCCAGCAGTCGGGACAGCTTCTATGGCTACACCTTC.

The sample holds a few counts of this clone. V and J are TRBV2 and TRBJ2-7; 9 bases are a match to TRBD2. Germline CDR1 SNHLY, CDR2 FYNNEI. V trimming: 3 bases; J trimming: 3 bases; junction bases outside the gene matches: 6. The CDR3 is made up of 15 amino acids. The CDR3 sequence is CASSDLLAGLYEQYF. In DNA form, the CDR3 reads TGTGCCAGCAGTGACCTACTAGCGGGTCTCTACGAGCAGTACTTC.

V gene TRBV28 combines with J gene TRBJ2-3, with 14 bases that match TRBD2. With 5 bases clipped from V and 13 bases from J, the junction kept 14 bases outside the gene matches. CDR1 MDHEN and CDR2 SYDVKM come from the germline V gene. This CDR3 region has 16 residues. The CDR3 bases are TGTGCCAGCAGTCCTCGGACTAGCGGGAGGTTCGGTCAGGAGTATTTT. Protein: CASSPRTSGRFGQEYF.

The rearrangement links TRBV7-9 to TRBJ2-1, with D perhaps matching TRBD1 or TRBD2 (5 bases each). The germline V and J ends were trimmed by 4 bases and 9 bases, with 13 bases remaining between them. Germline CDR1 reads SEHNR; CDR2 reads FQNEAQ (reference sequence). The CDR3 spans 13 residues. The CDR3 DNA reads as TGTGCCAGCAGCTCAGGGAGCGGCGGTGAGCAGTTCTTC. Its protein product is CASSSGSGGEQFF.

The CDR3 DNA reads TGTGCCAGCAGCTTTCGGGATCTGGGGGACCGATCCTACGAGCAGTACTTC. It specifies CASSFRDLGDRSYEQYF. V and J are TRBV11-3 and TRBJ2-7; possibly TRBD1 or TRBD2 for D (5 bases each). The CDR3 sequence is 17 residues long. The V gene's germline CDR1 is SGHNT and CDR2 YENEEA. The V gene lost 3 bases and the J gene lost 1 base, with 19 bases spanning the gap.

The V gene is TRBV29-1, the J gene TRBJ2-5; TRBD2 matches 13 bases. The CDR3 is 16 amino acids. With V trimmed by 6 bases and J by 3 bases, 10 bases remained unmatched. Germline CDR1 SQVTM, CDR2 ANQGSEA. The CDR3 reads CSVDDRGLAGEETQYF. Written as DNA, the CDR3 is TGCAGCGTCGATGACCGAGGACTAGCGGGAGAAGAGACCCAGTACTTC.

The J gene is TRBJ1-2, the V gene TRBV28; no definite D call. The V gene lost 6 bases and the J gene lost 2 bases, with 10 bases spanning the gap. The CDR3 spans 13 residues. Germline V gene data show CDR1 as MDHEN and CDR2 as SYDVKM. The CDR3 sequence is CASSRGPNYGYTF. Written as DNA, the CDR3 is TGTGCCAGCAGCCGAGGACCAAACTATGGCTACACCTTC.

V gene TRBV5-8 combines with J gene TRBJ2-1; 7 bases match TRBD2. Germline trimming cut 3 bases from V and 5 bases from J; bases unmatched to any gene: 5. Germline-derived CDR1 and CDR2 are SGHTS and YDEGEE. The CDR3 extends over 14 amino acids. The CDR3, as DNA: TGTGCCAGCAGCTCCCGGCGGGAGCACAATGAGCAGTTCTTC. Translated: CASSSRREHNEQFF.

The chain carries TRBV29-1 and TRBJ2-7; 8 bases agree with TRBD2. V lost 6 bases, J lost 0 bases, and 7 bases stayed unmatched. The CDR3 loop spans 14 amino acids. Germline V gives CDR1 SQVTM, CDR2 ANQGSEA. Here the CDR3 reads CSVLGGDHSYEQYF. The DNA for the CDR3 is TGCAGCGTCCTCGGGGGGGACCACTCCTACGAGCAGTACTTC.

This chain links TRBV19 with TRBJ1-5; the match to TRBD1 covers 12 bases. From germline, CDR1 is LNHDA and CDR2 SQIVND (reference sequence). This CDR3 contains 15 residues. With 4 bases clipped from V and 6 bases from J, the junction kept 4 bases outside the gene matches. The CDR3 DNA follows: TGTGCCAGTAGTAAGGGACAGGGGGCGGCTCAGCCCCAGCATTTT. Translation gives CASSKGQGAAQPQHF.

The V call is TRBV7-9, the J call TRBJ2-7; D remains ambiguous. Germline V CDR1 and CDR2: SEHNR, FQNEAQ (reference sequence). The germline V and J ends were trimmed by 1 base and 3 bases, with 10 bases remaining between them. This CDR3 has 14 residues. CDR3 loop: CASSLDSLHYEQYF. The CDR3 bases are TGTGCCAGCAGCTTAGACAGTCTTCACTACGAGCAGTACTTC.

This clone was counted between two and nine times. This chain links TRBV28 with TRBJ2-7, with D unclear. CDR1 is MDHEN and CDR2 is SYDVKM in the germline V gene. This CDR3 region has 12 residues. Trimming stripped 5 bases from V and 3 bases from J, with 8 bases between. This CDR3 is CASSAPGYEQYF. CDR3 DNA: TGTGCCAGCAGTGCACCCGGCTACGAGCAGTACTTC.

In this sample, this clone turned up a few times. This chain joins TRBV10-1 and TRBJ1-1; perhaps TRBD1 as D (5 bases). The CDR3 is 14 residues long. With 3 bases removed from V and 4 bases from J, the gap between germline ends came to 12 bases. From germline, CDR1 is WNHNN and CDR2 SYGVQD (reference sequence). The CDR3 loop reads CASSERQGGTEAFF. The CDR3 nucleotides are TGCGCCAGCAGTGAACGCCAGGGTGGCACTGAAGCTTTCTTT.

This clone was observed a few times. J is TRBJ2-7 and V is TRBV5-6; no reliable D call. Germline CDR1 reads SGHDT; CDR2 reads YYEEEE. The V end lost 1 base, the J end lost 3 bases, and 11 bases lay between the germline ends. The CDR3 loop spans 14 amino acids. CDR3: CASSLWVGVYEQYF. CDR3 bases: TGTGCCAGCAGCTTGTGGGTTGGAGTCTACGAGCAGTACTTC.